Sequencing of this TCR beta chain was carried out in a study of shared clonotypes between healthy human individuals. Germline CDR1 is SGHRS and CDR2 is YFSETQ. The CDR3 totals 17 residues. V lost 2 bases and J lost 2; bases outside the gene matches: 11. Healthy HIV-negative adults with no recent acute infections or vaccinations were recruited as donors. CD4+ cells underwent separation, giving CD45RA+ naive and CD45RA-negative memory subsets. General study points: Several donors held around 5% of naive CD4 clonotypes in common.

On this clone itself: No antigen is known for it.

An even split of each subset's genomic DNA across several immunoSEQ plates was performed. Sequencing used immunoSEQ multiplex PCR; TCRdb keeps in-frame clones, though not all of them. The sample records millions of clones, around nine tenths being singletons. The sample consisted of naive CD4+ T cells sorted from blood. Documented subset: CD45RA+ positively selected. The chain carries TRBV5-1 and TRBJ1-2, with 8 bases lining up with TRBD1. The TCR was taken from a man between 18 and 35 years old in good health. CDR3 protein: CASSLAVSRDRNYGYTF. CDR3 nucleotide sequence: TGCGCCAGCAGCTTAGCGGTGTCCCGGGACAGGAACTATGGCTACACCTTC.